Sequencing of this T cell receptor (beta chain) was carried out in a study of CD8+CD57+ T cells in acquired aplastic anemia. About the research overall: DNA recovered from sorted CD4+ and CD8+ cells had a mean of approximately 3.5 ug. Study outcomes and limitations: Patients shared 25 to 30 CD8+ CDR3 sequences with controls.

TCR beta VDJ and CDR3 profiling used genomic DNA as template. Each CDR3 protein is one row after TCRdb ran MiXCR on the reads. The sample gives 310,000 or so distinct CDR3 sequences, 56% of which show up once; 1% to 1.5% is in the top ten. In regard to this clonotype: Antigen: not known.

Per the germline V gene, CDR1 is LNHNV and CDR2 is YYDKDF (reference sequence). With 0 bases removed from V and 9 bases from J, the gap between germline ends came to 17 bases. This CDR3 has 15 residues. The patients chosen for sequencing had shown expansion of CD8+CD57+ cells (detected by flow cytometry). Every patient had severe acquired aplastic anemia. The chain has TRBV15 and TRBJ2-5; D is possibly TRBD2 (5 bases). This TCR was sampled from a human donor with aplastic anemia. The material sequenced was sorted CD4+, CD8+, or CD8+CD57+ T cells (not recorded which) from PBMCs. The CDR3, as DNA: TGTGCCACCAGCAGAGATCAACCCGGATTGAGGGCCCAGTACTTC. As protein: CATSRDQPGLRAQYF.